A selection of T cell receptor beta chains follows, all from one sample in a study of regulatory T cells. Profiled with immunoSEQ multiplex PCR; TCRdb holds only in-frame clones, not every one. The data show under 30,000 clones, roughly 84% seen once. Specimen: conventional CD4+ T cells sorted from blood. The receptors were gathered from a child aged 5 to 17 with CD3G deficiency. The CDR3 runs from the conserved cysteine through the conserved F or W. The D gene is left open where the match is weak. Size is omitted from some rows. Given values are once, few, many or a class for expanded clones.

-,-,TRBJ2-1,TRBV5-1,CASSLVQGSYNEQFF,TGCGCCAGCAGCTTGGTCCAGGGCTCCTACAATGAGCAGTTCTTC
few,-,TRBJ1-5,TRBV28,CASSSKRTPQHF,TGTGCCAGCAGCTCGAAGAGGACGCCCCAGCATTTT
-,-,TRBJ1-1,TRBV19,CASTKGPGRKLTEAFF,TGTGCCAGTACCAAGGGGCCGGGACGGAAGCTTACTGAAGCTTTCTTT
-,TRBD1,TRBJ2-7,TRBV7-9,CASSPQGALGEEQYF,TGTGCCAGCAGCCCTCAGGGGGCCCTCGGGGAAGAGCAGTACTTC
-,-,TRBJ1-4,TRBV28,CASSPLPTGTTNEKLFF,TGTGCCAGCAGTCCCCTCCCAACGGGGACAACTAATGAAAAACTGTTTTTT
-,-,TRBJ1-4,TRBV28,CASSRGSNEKLFF,TGTGCCAGCAGTCGAGGGTCGAATGAAAAACTGTTTTTT
-,-,TRBJ1-1,TRBV6-1,CASSPGLRNTEAFF,TGTGCCAGCAGCCCAGGACTGAGAAACACTGAAGCTTTCTTT
-,-,TRBJ1-1,TRBV19,CASSIKGNTEAFF,TGTGCCAGTAGTATCAAAGGGAACACTGAAGCTTTCTTT
once,-,TRBJ2-7,TRBV2,CASNPTLSYEQYF,TGTGCCAGCAACCCGACTCTCTCCTACGAGCAGTACTTC
-,-,TRBJ2-7,TRBV6-1,CASRGDGGYEQYF,TGTGCCAGCAGGGGCGATGGGGGGTACGAGCAGTACTTC
-,-,TRBJ1-1,TRBV4-1,CASSHDLGTEAFF,TGCGCCAGCAGCCATGACCTCGGCACTGAAGCTTTCTTT
-,-,TRBJ2-1,TRBV9,CASSSGAYNEQFF,TGTGCCAGCAGCTCCGGGGCTTACAATGAGCAGTTCTTC
-,-,TRBJ1-2,TRBV28,CASSQAGGAGYTF,TGTGCCAGCAGTCAGGCGGGGGGCGCTGGCTACACCTTC
-,-,TRBJ2-7,TRBV6-1,CASSDPWREQYEQYF,TGTGCCAGCAGTGATCCCTGGCGGGAACAGTACGAGCAGTACTTC
-,-,TRBJ1-2,TRBV6-1,CASSESPTRGYGYTF,TGTGCCAGCAGTGAAAGTCCGACCAGGGGCTATGGCTACACCTTC
-,-,TRBJ2-1,TRBV28,CASSSYNEQFF,TGTGCCAGCAGTTCCTACAATGAGCAGTTCTTC
-,-,TRBJ2-7,TRBV6-1,CASKSGIAYEQYF,TGTGCCAGCAAATCTGGGATAGCCTACGAGCAGTACTTC
-,-,TRBJ1-1,TRBV5-1,CASSLGTDTEAFF,TGCGCCAGCAGCTTGGGGACAGACACTGAAGCTTTCTTT
-,-,TRBJ2-7,TRBV5-4,CASSLVAEGTHEQYF,TGTGCCAGCAGCTTGGTTGCGGAGGGGACTCACGAGCAGTACTTC
once,-,TRBJ2-3,TRBV7-9,CASSRQKADTQYF,TGTGCCAGCAGCCGACAGAAGGCAGATACGCAGTATTTT
-,-,TRBJ1-4,TRBV7-9,CASSLRGLPNEKLFF,TGTGCCAGCAGCTTACGGGGGTTACCTAATGAAAAACTGTTTTTT
-,-,TRBJ2-3,TRBV5-1,CASSPVGRAYTDTQYF,TGCGCCAGCAGCCCGGTTGGCAGGGCCTACACAGATACGCAGTATTTT
-,-,TRBJ2-2,TRBV5-1,CASSLVGTTNTGELFF,TGCGCCAGCAGCTTGGTTGGGACAACTAACACCGGGGAGCTGTTTTTT
-,-,TRBJ2-3,TRBV7-9,CASSLVVEWGTDTQYF,TGTGCCAGCAGCTTAGTGGTTGAATGGGGCACAGATACGCAGTATTTT
-,-,TRBJ1-1,TRBV28,CASSLYGTEAFF,TGTGCCAGCAGTTTATATGGGACTGAAGCTTTCTTT
-,-,TRBJ1-5,TRBV28,CASSPTVPRRNQPQHF,TGTGCCAGCAGTCCCACCGTCCCACGGAGAAATCAGCCCCAGCATTTT
once,TRBD1,TRBJ2-5,TRBV7-9,CASSTGVKGQETQYF,TGTGCCAGCAGCACAGGGGTAAAGGGGCAAGAGACCCAGTACTTC
-,TRBD2,TRBJ2-1,TRBV7-9,CASSLATSGRPLGYNEQFF,TGTGCCAGCAGCTTAGCAACCAGCGGGAGGCCCTTGGGCTACAATGAGCAGTTCTTC
-,-,TRBJ1-1,TRBV19,CASSINGGGYTEAFF,TGTGCCAGTAGTATCAATGGAGGGGGTTACACTGAAGCTTTCTTT
-,-,TRBJ1-2,TRBV6-1,CASSERDYGYTF,TGTGCCAGCAGTGAACGTGACTATGGCTACACCTTC
-,TRBD1,TRBJ1-2,TRBV6-1,CASSGFRDRGRSYGYTF,TGTGCCAGCAGTGGGTTCCGGGACAGGGGGCGAAGCTATGGCTACACCTTC
-,TRBD1,TRBJ2-7,TRBV29-1,CSVERAGGNEQYF,TGCAGCGTTGAAAGGGCAGGGGGCAACGAGCAGTACTTC
-,-,TRBJ1-4,TRBV6-1,CASSEAGRKLFF,TGTGCCAGCAGTGAAGCGGGGCGGAAACTGTTTTTT
few,-,TRBJ2-1,TRBV6-1,CASSQGTAYNEQFF,TGTGCCAGCAGCCAAGGAACAGCCTACAATGAGCAGTTCTTC
-,-,TRBJ2-1,TRBV30,CAWRSGTTRSYNEQFF,TGTGCCTGGAGGTCTGGGACCACTCGATCCTACAATGAGCAGTTCTTC